This T cell receptor beta chain came from a study of OX40 agonist ivuxolimab in advanced cancers. The study's findings and limits: Low normalized clonal expansion also occurred in some nonresponding patients. Average numbers of expanded clones were greater in CD8+ T cells than in CD4+.

Assay used: immunoSEQ multiplex PCR; TCRdb lists only in-frame clones, some missing. The table has about 12,000 clones, 80% seen once. Regarding this clone: As yet, its antigen is unknown.

The ends lost 10 bases at V and 4 bases at J; junction bases unmatched: 10. The CDR3 loop spans 14 amino acids. Germline assignment: CDR1 LNHDA and CDR2 SQIVND (reference sequence). Sequenced here: CD4+ or CD8+ T cells sorted from blood, sampled in a trial of the OX40 agonist ivuxolimab. The clonotype originates from an adult with an advanced solid tumor such as melanoma, head and neck, liver or kidney cancer. The chain couples TRBV19 to TRBJ2-1; 7 bases fit TRBD2. CDR3 DNA: TGTGCCACCAGAGAGGGGCGGGGGTACAATGAGCAGTTCTTC. Protein: CATREGRGYNEQFF.